This is a list of T cell receptor beta chains from one sample in a study of T cells in Graves' hyperthyroidism and ophthalmopathy. TCRdb ran MiXCR on the multiplex PCR reads and lists one entry per CDR3 protein. This table has over 250,000 distinct CDR3 sequences, 25% appearing once. The sequencing input was blood. The receptors originated from a man in his forties with Graves' hyperthyroidism that later progressed to Graves' ophthalmopathy. Both conserved end residues are part of each CDR3. The D gene is left open where the match is weak. Size is stated for part of the rows, as once, few or many counts, or as a class when the clone is expanded.

J	D	V	size	CDR3	DNA
TRBJ2-2	.	TRBV2	.	CASTRSLDTGELFF	TGTGCCAGCACACGGTCGCTAGACACCGGGGAGCTGTTTTTT
TRBJ2-7	TRBD2	TRBV12-3/TRBV12-4	many	CASSSSGSSYEQYF	TGTGCCAGCAGCAGTAGCGGGAGCTCCTACGAGCAGTACTTC
TRBJ2-6	.	TRBV19	many	CASLPNPGANVLTF	TGTGCCAGTCTCCCCAACCCTGGGGCCAACGTCCTGACTTTC
TRBJ1-1	.	TRBV9	many	CASSVSGRMNTEAFF	TGTGCCAGCAGCGTGAGCGGGAGAATGAACACTGAAGCTTTCTTT
TRBJ1-1	.	TRBV30	.	CAWYSYTEAFF	TGTGCCTGGTATTCCTACACTGAAGCTTTCTTT
TRBJ1-1	.	TRBV9	many	CASSISAGALNTEAFF	TGTGCCAGCAGTATCTCTGCAGGGGCTCTGAACACTGAAGCTTTCTTT
TRBJ1-5	TRBD1	TRBV5-1	.	CASSPGGATGGNQPQHF	TGCGCCAGCAGCCCCGGCGGGGCGACAGGGGGAAATCAGCCCCAGCATTTT
TRBJ2-5	.	TRBV12-3/TRBV12-4	many	CASSFVNAKGETQYF	TGTGCCAGCAGTTTTGTAAACGCAAAGGGAGAGACCCAGTACTTC
TRBJ2-5	TRBD2	TRBV20-1	.	CSADMTSGEETQYF	TGCAGTGCTGACATGACTAGCGGAGAAGAGACCCAGTACTTC
TRBJ1-2	.	TRBV7-3	many	CASSSTGPGGYGYTF	TGTGCCAGCAGCTCTACAGGGCCGGGCGGCTATGGCTACACCTTC
TRBJ2-3	.	TRBV18	few	CASSPTGGTITDTQYF	TGTGCCAGCTCCCCGACCGGGGGAACAATCACAGATACGCAGTATTTT
TRBJ2-5	.	TRBV20-1	.	CSTSSGDETQYF	TGCAGTACCAGTTCGGGAGATGAGACCCAGTACTTC
TRBJ2-5	.	TRBV19	.	CASSIGGGGRETQYF	TGTGCCAGTAGTATTGGAGGGGGCGGCAGGGAGACCCAGTACTTC
TRBJ2-7	TRBD1	TRBV12-3/TRBV12-4	few	CASNSRGQGTYEQYF	TGTGCCAGCAACTCCCGCGGACAGGGAACCTACGAGCAGTACTTC
TRBJ2-7	TRBD2	TRBV4-1	many	CASSQDPTRPSGRGSEQYF	TGCGCCAGCAGCCAAGACCCTACCCGCCCTAGCGGGAGGGGGTCTGAGCAGTACTTC
TRBJ2-7	TRBD2	TRBV20-1	.	CSARTPSGTAYEQYF	TGCAGTGCTAGGACCCCTAGCGGGACCGCCTACGAGCAGTACTTC
TRBJ1-1	.	TRBV20-1	many	CSARMGGGNTEAFF	TGCAGTGCTAGAATGGGGGGAGGGAACACTGAAGCTTTCTTT
TRBJ1-1	TRBD1	TRBV28	many	CASSSTGGENTEAFF	TGTGCCAGCAGTTCAACAGGGGGCGAGAACACTGAAGCTTTCTTT
TRBJ2-5	TRBD1	TRBV29-1	many	CSVEEQGWETQYF	TGCAGCGTTGAAGAACAGGGGTGGGAGACCCAGTACTTC
TRBJ1-1	.	TRBV20-1	many	CSASSGVDTEAFF	TGCAGTGCTAGCTCCGGGGTCGACACTGAAGCTTTCTTT
TRBJ1-5	.	TRBV27	many	CASSRGGARNQPQHF	TGTGCCAGCAGCCGAGGAGGGGCGCGCAATCAGCCCCAGCATTTT
TRBJ2-5	.	TRBV27	many	CASSLLSQETQYF	TGTGCCAGCAGTTTATTGTCACAAGAGACCCAGTACTTC
TRBJ2-7	TRBD2	TRBV10-3	many	CAISEPLAGAYEQYF	TGTGCCATCAGTGAGCCTCTAGCGGGAGCCTACGAGCAGTACTTC
TRBJ2-6	.	TRBV6-5	many	CASRASLSGANVLTF	TGTGCCAGCAGGGCTAGTTTGTCGGGGGCCAACGTCCTGACTTTC
TRBJ1-5	.	TRBV6-1	many	CASSEPIARVGNQPQHF	TGTGCCAGCAGTGAGCCCATAGCAAGGGTAGGCAATCAGCCCCAGCATTTT
TRBJ2-2	TRBD1	TRBV30	many	CAWNRDRVTGAGELFF	TGTGCCTGGAATAGGGACAGGGTAACAGGGGCCGGGGAGCTGTTTTTT
TRBJ1-1	TRBD1	TRBV28	many	CASSTRTGSGEAFF	TGTGCCAGCAGTACTCGGACAGGGTCGGGTGAAGCTTTCTTT
TRBJ1-5	.	TRBV10-3	once	CAISDNQPNQPQHF	TGTGCCATCAGTGACAACCAGCCTAATCAGCCCCAGCATTTT
TRBJ1-5	.	TRBV6-2/TRBV6-3	many	CASSYPRGQGNSNQPQHF	TGTGCCAGCAGTTACCCCCGGGGGCAGGGAAATAGCAATCAGCCCCAGCATTTT
TRBJ1-1	.	TRBV4-1	many	CASSRNEVGEAFF	TGCGCCAGCAGCCGTAATGAGGTTGGTGAAGCTTTCTTT
TRBJ2-5	.	TRBV28	.	CASFRGVQETQYF	TGTGCCAGCTTTAGGGGGGTCCAAGAGACCCAGTACTTC